The 2 T cell receptor beta chains below all came from one sample that was sequenced in a study of beta chain features in type 1 diabetes. No antigen is known for these receptors. Expressed TCRB transcripts were sequenced because the entire RNA isolate underwent reverse transcription. Only in-frame clones appear in the TCRdb table, and some are missing; sequencing was by immunoSEQ multiplex PCR. The data hold about 640,000 clones, with around 11% observed a single time. Overall study findings and caveats: Among patients with Type 1 diabetes, TCRB CDR3s were moderately but significantly shorter in every one of the four CD4+ subsets.

The specimen sequenced was naive CD4+ T cells from blood. The receptors here all came from a man younger than 45 with type 1 diabetes.

This chain links TRBV9 with TRBJ2-1; D call uncertain. This CDR3 contains 13 residues. CDR1 SGDLS and CDR2 YYNGEE come from the germline V gene. Trimming pared 0 bases from V and 3 bases from J, leaving 4 bases between. Here the CDR3 reads CASSVDVYNEQFF. In DNA form, the CDR3 reads TGTGCCAGCAGCGTAGACGTCTACAATGAGCAGTTCTTC.

This clone was detected once. The J gene is TRBJ1-2, the V gene TRBV18, with unresolved D. CDR3 length equals 14 residues. V shed 0 bases and J shed 4 bases, with 9 bases lying between them. The V gene's germline CDR1 is KGHSH and CDR2 LQKENI. CDR3: CASSPPSLIYGYTF. DNA of the CDR3: TGTGCCAGCTCACCACCTAGTCTGATCTATGGCTACACCTTC.